This T cell receptor beta chain originates from a study of shared clonotypes between healthy human individuals. CD8 cells classed as naive were CD45RO-negative and positively selected for CCR7, excluding terminally differentiated effector memory CD45RA+ cells. Only in-frame clones appear in the TCRdb table, and some are missing; sequencing was by immunoSEQ multiplex PCR. The sample lists almost 700,000 clones; approximately 90% were seen once. V gave up 1 base and J gave up 4 bases, with 11 bases separating them. Germline lookup yields CDR1 SEHNR and CDR2 FQNEAQ (reference sequence). There are 14 residues in the CDR3.

Sequencing was done on a sample of naive CD8+ T cells sorted from blood. V and J are TRBV7-9 and TRBJ2-7; D uncertain. The source is a man aged 25-45 years in good health. As DNA, the CDR3 is TGTGCCAGCAGCTTAGGCGGAGACGGGTACGAGCAGTACTTC. Translation gives CASSLGGDGYEQYF.